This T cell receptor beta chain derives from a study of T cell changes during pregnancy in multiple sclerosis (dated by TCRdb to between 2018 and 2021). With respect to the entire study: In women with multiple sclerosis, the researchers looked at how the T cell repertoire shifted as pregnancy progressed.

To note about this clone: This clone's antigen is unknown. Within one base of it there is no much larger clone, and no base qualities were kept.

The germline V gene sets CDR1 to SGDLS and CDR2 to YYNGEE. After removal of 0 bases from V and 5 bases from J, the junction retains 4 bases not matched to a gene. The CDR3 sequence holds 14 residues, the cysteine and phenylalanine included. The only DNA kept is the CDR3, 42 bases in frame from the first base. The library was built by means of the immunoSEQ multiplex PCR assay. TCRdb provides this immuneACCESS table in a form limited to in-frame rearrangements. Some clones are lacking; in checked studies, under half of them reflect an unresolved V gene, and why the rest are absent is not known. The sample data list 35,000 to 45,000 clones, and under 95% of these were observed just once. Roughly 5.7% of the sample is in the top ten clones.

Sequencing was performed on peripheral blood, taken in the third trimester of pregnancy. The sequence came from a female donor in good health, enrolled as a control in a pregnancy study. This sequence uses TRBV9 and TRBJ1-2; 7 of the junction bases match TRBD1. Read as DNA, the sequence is TGTGCCAGCAGCGTAGTAGGGACAGAGTATGGCTACACCTTC. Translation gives CASSVVGTEYGYTF.